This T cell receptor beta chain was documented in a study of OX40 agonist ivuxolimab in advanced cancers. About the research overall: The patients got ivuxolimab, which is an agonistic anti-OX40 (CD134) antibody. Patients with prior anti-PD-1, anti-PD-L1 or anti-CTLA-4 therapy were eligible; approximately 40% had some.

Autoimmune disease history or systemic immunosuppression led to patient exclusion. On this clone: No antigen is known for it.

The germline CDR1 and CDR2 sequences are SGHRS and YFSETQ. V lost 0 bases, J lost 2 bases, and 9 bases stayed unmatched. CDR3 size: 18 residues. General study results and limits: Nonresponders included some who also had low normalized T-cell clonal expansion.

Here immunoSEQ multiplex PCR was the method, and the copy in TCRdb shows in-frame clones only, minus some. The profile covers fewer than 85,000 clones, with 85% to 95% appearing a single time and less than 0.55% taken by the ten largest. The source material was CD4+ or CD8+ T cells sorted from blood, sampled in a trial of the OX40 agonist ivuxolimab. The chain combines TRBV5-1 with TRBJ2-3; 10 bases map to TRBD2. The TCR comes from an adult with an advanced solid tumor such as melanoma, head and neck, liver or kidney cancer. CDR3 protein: CASSLGSELAGVTDTQYF. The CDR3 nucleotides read TGCGCCAGCAGCTTGGGTAGCGAGCTAGCGGGAGTCACAGATACGCAGTATTTT.